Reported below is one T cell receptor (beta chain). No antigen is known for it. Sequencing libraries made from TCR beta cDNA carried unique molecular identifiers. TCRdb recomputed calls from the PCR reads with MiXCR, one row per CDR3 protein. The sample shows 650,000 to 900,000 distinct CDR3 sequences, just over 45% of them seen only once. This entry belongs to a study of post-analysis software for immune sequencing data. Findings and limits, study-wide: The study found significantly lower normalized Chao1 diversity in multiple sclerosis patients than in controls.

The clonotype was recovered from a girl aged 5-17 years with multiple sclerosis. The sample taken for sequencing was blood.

CDR3 sequence: CASSVSGRVGDEQFF. The CDR3 DNA sequence: TGTGCCAGCAGTGTATCGGGAAGGGTAGGTGATGAGCAGTTCTTC. J is TRBJ2-1 and V is TRBV6-4; possible D gene TRBD2, 5 bases. The germline gives CDR1 MRHNA, CDR2 SNTAGT. The CDR3 contains 15 residues. The V gene lost 4 bases and the J gene lost 8 bases, with 18 bases spanning the gap.